This is a list of T cell receptor beta chains from one sample in a study of blood T cell repertoires in COVID-19. Sequencing was performed with immunoSEQ multiplex PCR; in TCRdb, only in-frame clones are kept and a portion is missing. The sample lists roughly 120,000 clones, 70% to 75% seen once, with around 6% in the top ten. The specimen was peripheral blood. These receptors were collected from a man of 80 years or more with COVID-19, enrolled during active disease. The CDR3 runs from the conserved cysteine through the conserved F or W. A D gene is named only where the DNA matches it firmly. Clone size is given for some rows only: seen once, a few or many times, or a class if the clone is expanded.

NA TRBJ1-4 TRBV25-1 NA TGTGCCAGCAGTGATACCCGGGACATGTCCGAAAAACTGTTTTTT CASSDTRDMSEKLFF
NA TRBJ2-7 TRBV3-1/TRBV3-2 NA TGTGCCAGCAGCCAAGGACTAGCCTACGAGCAGTACTTC CASSQGLAYEQYF
NA TRBJ1-4 TRBV30 TRBD1 TGTGCCTGGAGTAGAGACAGGGGCTTTGTCAGGACTAATGAAAAACTGTTTTTT CAWSRDRGFVRTNEKLFF
NA TRBJ2-5 TRBV28 TRBD1 TGTGCCAGCAGTTTCCCTCGGACAGGGCTTCAAGAGACCCAGTACTTC CASSFPRTGLQETQYF
NA TRBJ1-1 TRBV19 NA TGTGCCACCGCCCAGGGCAGCATGGTGACTGAAGCTTTCTTT CATAQGSMVTEAFF
NA TRBJ2-7 TRBV18 TRBD2 TGTGCCAGCTCACCAGGACTAGCGGGAGAAACCTCCTACGAGCAGTACTTC CASSPGLAGETSYEQYF
once TRBJ2-6 TRBV5-6 TRBD1 TGTGCCAGCAGCTTGGACAGGGGAACAGGGGCCAACGTCCTGACTTTC CASSLDRGTGANVLTF
NA TRBJ1-1 TRBV5-1 NA TGCGCCAGCAGCTTTGGGGGGATGAACACTGAAGCTTTCTTT CASSFGGMNTEAFF
NA TRBJ1-1 TRBV12-3/TRBV12-4 NA TGTGCCAGCGCGGAGCGCACTGAAGCTTTCTTT CASAERTEAFF
NA TRBJ1-1 TRBV29-1 NA TGCAGCGCAGAAAAGACACGAAGTGAAGCTTTCTTT CSAEKTRSEAFF
NA TRBJ2-5 TRBV3-1/TRBV3-2 NA TGTGCCAGCAGCCCCCTTTCGAGCTATCAAGAGACCCAGTACTTC CASSPLSSYQETQYF
NA TRBJ2-6 TRBV19 TRBD1 TGTGCCAGTAGTACCCGACAGGGGGCGCAACACGTCCTGACTTTC CASSTRQGAQHVLTF
NA TRBJ2-7 TRBV28 NA TGTGCCAGCCGCGCTGGGAGAATGGAGCAGTACTTC CASRAGRMEQYF
NA TRBJ2-2 TRBV19 TRBD2 TGTGCCAGTAGTATATGGCTAGCGGGGGCAACCGGGGAGCTGTTTTTT CASSIWLAGATGELFF
NA TRBJ2-3 TRBV19 NA TGTGCCAGTAGTATCTTCGTCTCGCAGGGAGATACGCAGTATTTT CASSIFVSQGDTQYF
NA TRBJ2-2 TRBV28 TRBD1 TGTGCCAGCAGATTGGATAACAGGGGGAAAGGGGAGCTGTTTTTT CASRLDNRGKGELFF
NA TRBJ2-1 TRBV5-1 NA TGCGCCAGCAGCTTGGGCGGACAATCCTACAATGAGCAGTTCTTC CASSLGGQSYNEQFF
NA TRBJ2-7 TRBV5-1 NA TGCGCCAGCAGCTTGGTCCCGACAGGCTCCTACGAGCAGTACTTC CASSLVPTGSYEQYF
NA TRBJ2-1 TRBV28 NA TGTGCCAGCTACGGGGGAGCCCTATACAATGAGCAGTTCTTC CASYGGALYNEQFF
NA TRBJ1-5 TRBV7-2 NA TGTGCCAGCAGCTTAGAACTCAGGGGCCCTAATCAGCCCCAGCATTTT CASSLELRGPNQPQHF
NA TRBJ2-1 TRBV10-3 TRBD2 TGTGCCACCTATAGCGGGAGATCCGAAGGTGAGCAGTTCTTC CATYSGRSEGEQFF
once TRBJ1-2 TRBV11-2 TRBD1 TGTGCCAGCAGCTTACTCGGGACAGCGGATGGCTACACCTTC CASSLLGTADGYTF
NA TRBJ2-1 TRBV11-2 TRBD2 TGTGCCAGCAGCCCCCGGGGTAGCGGGACCTACAATGAGCAGTTCTTC CASSPRGSGTYNEQFF
NA TRBJ1-2 TRBV9 NA TGTGCCAGCAGCGTAGAGGGGCGGAACTATGGCTACACCTTC CASSVEGRNYGYTF
NA TRBJ2-7 TRBV28 TRBD1 TGTGCCAGCAGTGGGGACAGGGTCTACGAGCAGTACTTC CASSGDRVYEQYF
NA TRBJ1-5 TRBV19 TRBD1 TGTGCCAGTCGTGTTGACAGGGAGGGCAATCAGCCCCAGCATTTT CASRVDREGNQPQHF
NA TRBJ2-7 TRBV2 TRBD2 TGTGCCAGCAGTGCTCTTAGCGGGAGGGCCGTAGACGAGCAGTACTTC CASSALSGRAVDEQYF
few TRBJ2-7 TRBV6-1 TRBD2 TGTGCCAGCAGTGAACGATGGACTAGCCGTTTGGTGTACTTC CASSERWTSRLVYF
NA TRBJ1-1 TRBV12-3/TRBV12-4 TRBD1 TGTGCCAGCACCCAAACAGGGGGCACTGAAGCTTTCTTT CASTQTGGTEAFF
NA TRBJ2-5 TRBV27 TRBD2 TGTGCCAGCAGCGGGGGGTCCAGAGGGACCCAGTACTTC CASSGGSRGTQYF
few TRBJ2-7 TRBV18 TRBD2 TGTGCCAGCTCACTGAGGACTAGCGGGAGTAAAATTTCCTACGAGCAGTACTTC CASSLRTSGSKISYEQYF
NA TRBJ2-7 TRBV5-6 TRBD1 TGTGCCAGCAGCTTGGGACAGGGGATCTACGAGCAGTACTTC CASSLGQGIYEQYF
NA TRBJ2-7 TRBV6-5 TRBD1 TGTGCCAGCAGTTACTCGACAGGGGGTGGGAGCTACGAGCAGTACTTC CASSYSTGGGSYEQYF
NA TRBJ1-1 TRBV19 TRBD1 TGTGCCAGTAGTACAGATGGGACAGGGGGCGCGAGCACTGAAGCTTTCTTT CASSTDGTGGASTEAFF
NA TRBJ1-1 TRBV10-3 TRBD1 TGTGCCATCAGTGGGGGGGACAGGGTCGAAAACACTGAAGCTTTCTTT CAISGGDRVENTEAFF
NA TRBJ2-7 TRBV2 TRBD1 TGTGCCAGTCGGGACAGGGGCTACGAGCAGTACTTC CASRDRGYEQYF
few TRBJ2-1 TRBV28 NA TGTGCCAGCGTTCCCATCGGGTCGGTGGGGCAGTTCTTC CASVPIGSVGQFF
NA TRBJ2-2 TRBV5-5 NA TGTGCCAGCAGCTCCGGGACAACCACCGGGGAGCTGTTTTTT CASSSGTTTGELFF
NA TRBJ2-7 TRBV7-8 NA TGTGCCAGCAGCTTAGAGGTTTACTTGGAGGGCTCCTACGAGCAGTACTTC CASSLEVYLEGSYEQYF
few TRBJ1-2 TRBV6-6 TRBD1 TGTGCCAGCAGTTCCCGGGACAGGGGGCATGATGGCTACACCTTC CASSSRDRGHDGYTF
NA TRBJ2-5 TRBV11-3 TRBD1 TGTGCCAGCAGCGCAGGGGGCCTATCGGAGACCCAGTACTTC CASSAGGLSETQYF
NA TRBJ2-7 TRBV7-2 TRBD2 TGTGCCAGCAGTCCTGGACTAGCGGGTGCGAGCTCCTACGAGCAGTACTTC CASSPGLAGASSYEQYF
NA TRBJ2-7 TRBV7-2 NA TGTGCCAGCAGCCGGACGGGACTCGGCTACGAGCAGTACTTC CASSRTGLGYEQYF
NA TRBJ1-2 TRBV6-5 NA TGTGCCAGCAAGTGGCGGGGGGAGATAAACTATGGCTACACCTTC CASKWRGEINYGYTF
NA TRBJ1-1 TRBV27 NA TGTGCCAGCAGTGAGGCAGAGAACACTGAAGCTTTCTTT CASSEAENTEAFF
few TRBJ1-2 TRBV19 TRBD1 TGTGCCAGTAAAAGGACAGGGGGCGCCGGCTATGGCTACACCTTC CASKRTGGAGYGYTF
NA TRBJ2-1 TRBV24-1 NA TGTGCCACCAGTGATTTAGGACAGCGTACCAATGAGCAGTTCTTC CATSDLGQRTNEQFF
NA TRBJ1-2 TRBV28 NA TGTGCCAGCAGGGAAGACAGCCACTTATCCCCGTATGGCTACACCTTC CASREDSHLSPYGYTF
NA TRBJ1-2 TRBV6-1 NA TGTGCCAGCAGTGAAGCCCCCAGGGCGGTTGGCTACACCTTC CASSEAPRAVGYTF
NA TRBJ2-3 TRBV7-3 TRBD2 TGTGCCAGCAGCTTAGAAGGGGGACTAGCGTCGGCAGATACGCAGTATTTT CASSLEGGLASADTQYF
NA TRBJ2-6 TRBV5-4 NA TGTGCCAGCAGCTTGCAGGGCCCTGGGGCCAACGTCCTGACTTTC CASSLQGPGANVLTF
NA TRBJ2-7 TRBV6-5 TRBD2 TGTGCCAGCAGTTACGTGGGACTAAAAGGGTACGAGCAGTACTTC CASSYVGLKGYEQYF
NA TRBJ2-3 TRBV5-1 TRBD1 TGCGCCAGCAGCTCAGGGACAGTGGGCACAGATACGCAGTATTTT CASSSGTVGTDTQYF
NA TRBJ2-4 TRBV6-2/TRBV6-3 NA TGTGCCAGCAGTTACTCGAGTCAAAAGTCTAAAGACATTCAGTACTTC CASSYSSQKSKDIQYF